This T cell receptor (beta chain) was recorded in a study of cytomegalovirus exposure and HLA in healthy donors. Study conclusions and caveats: There were around 160 TCR beta chains listed as cytomegalovirus-associated. Reportedly, fewer N-insertions than the approximately 700-donor mean appeared in an Asian-associated ancestry cluster in a later analysis.

The CDR3 has 12 residues. V lost 0 bases to trimming and J lost 13 bases, with 10 bases between them. In germline, CDR1 is MNHNY, CDR2 SVGAGI (reference sequence). 13 Jbeta primers and 60 Vbeta primers were used for the PCR. Method: immunoSEQ multiplex PCR; TCRdb's copy keeps in-frame clones and lacks some. The sample records about 190,000 clones, roughly 80% being singletons. Turning to this clone: Its antigen is currently unknown.

The clonotype originates from a woman aged 18-29 years in good health and CMV-seronegative. The rearrangement links TRBV6-6 to TRBJ1-3; D call uncertain. Sequences were obtained from PBMCs. DNA for the CDR3: TGTGCCAGCAGTTACTCGGAGGCGAAAATATATTTT. Translated: CASSYSEAKIYF.